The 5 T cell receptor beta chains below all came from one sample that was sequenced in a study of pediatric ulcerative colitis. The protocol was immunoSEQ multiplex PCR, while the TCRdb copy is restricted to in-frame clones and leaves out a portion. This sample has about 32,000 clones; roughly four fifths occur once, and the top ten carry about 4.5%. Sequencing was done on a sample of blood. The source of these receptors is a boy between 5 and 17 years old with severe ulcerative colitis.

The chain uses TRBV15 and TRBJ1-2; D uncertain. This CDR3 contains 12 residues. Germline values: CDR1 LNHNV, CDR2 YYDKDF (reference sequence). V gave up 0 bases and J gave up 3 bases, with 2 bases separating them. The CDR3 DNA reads TGTGCCACCAGCAGAGAGGACTATGGCTACACCTTC. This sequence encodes CATSREDYGYTF. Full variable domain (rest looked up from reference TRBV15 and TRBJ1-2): DAMVIQNPRYQVTQFGKPVTLSCSQTLNHNVMYWYQQKSSQAPKLLFHYYDKDFNNEADTPDNFQSRRPNTSFCFLDIRSPGLGDTAMYLCATSREDYGYTFGSGTRLTVV.

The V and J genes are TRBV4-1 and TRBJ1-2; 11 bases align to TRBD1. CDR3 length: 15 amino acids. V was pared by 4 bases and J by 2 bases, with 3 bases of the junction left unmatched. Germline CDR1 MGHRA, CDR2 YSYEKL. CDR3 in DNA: TGCGCCAGCAGCCTCGGGACAGGGGGGAACTATGGCTACACCTTC. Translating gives CASSLGTGGNYGYTF.

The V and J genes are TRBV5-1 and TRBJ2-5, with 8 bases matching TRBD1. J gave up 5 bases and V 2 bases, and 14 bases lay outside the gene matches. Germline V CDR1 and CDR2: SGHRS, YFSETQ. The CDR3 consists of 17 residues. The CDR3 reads CASSLQGDRGVGETQYF. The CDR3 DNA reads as TGCGCCAGCAGCTTACAGGGAGACAGGGGCGTGGGCGAGACCCAGTACTTC.

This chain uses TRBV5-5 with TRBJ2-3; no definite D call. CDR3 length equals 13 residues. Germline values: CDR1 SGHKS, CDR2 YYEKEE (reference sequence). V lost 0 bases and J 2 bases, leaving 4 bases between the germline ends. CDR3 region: CASSLGNTDTQYF. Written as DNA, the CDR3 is TGTGCCAGCAGCTTGGGTAACACAGATACGCAGTATTTT.

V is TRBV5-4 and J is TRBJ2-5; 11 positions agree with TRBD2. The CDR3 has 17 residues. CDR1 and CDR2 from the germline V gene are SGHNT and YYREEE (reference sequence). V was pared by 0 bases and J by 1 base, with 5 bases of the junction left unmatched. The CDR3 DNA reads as TGTGCCAGCAGCTTGGTCGCTAGCGGGGGGATCCAAGAGACCCAGTACTTC. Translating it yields CASSLVASGGIQETQYF.